The sequence of this T cell receptor beta chain was determined in a study of T cells in Graves' hyperthyroidism and ophthalmopathy. RNA transcripts provided the source from which TCR beta CDR3 regions were amplified. RT-PCR in the first round (using the HTBI primer set) targeted the TCR CDR3. TCRdb re-called the multiplex PCR reads through MiXCR, storing one row per CDR3 protein. The sample lists 50,000 to 60,000 distinct CDR3 sequences; roughly 50% were seen once. Per germline, CDR1 LGHDT and CDR2 YNNKEL (reference sequence). This CDR3 is built from 14 residues. J was trimmed by 3 bases and V by 8 bases; bases with no gene match: 8. In this sample, this clonotype turned up many times. The antigen remains unidentified. Study-wide findings and caveats: Most expanded thyroid clonotypes above 0.001 also appeared in blood.

This TCR was sampled from a woman in her twenties or thirties with Graves' ophthalmopathy. Sequencing was carried out using blood. The V and J genes are TRBV3-1 and TRBJ2-7; 9 nucleotides match TRBD1. This chain's CDR3 is CASGPGQGFYEQYF. The CDR3 DNA reads as TGTGCCAGCGGACCGGGACAGGGCTTCTACGAGCAGTACTTC.